This is a list of T cell receptor beta chains from one sample in a study of blood T cell repertoires in COVID-19. Assay: immunoSEQ multiplex PCR; the TCRdb copy retains only in-frame clones and omits some. The table has about 160,000 clones, around nine tenths seen once. Sequences were obtained from peripheral blood. The origin of the receptors is a woman in her sixties or seventies with COVID-19, enrolled during active disease. The CDR3 runs from the conserved cysteine through the conserved F or W. The D gene is left open where the match is weak. Expanded clones get a size class; other rows say once, few or many, or leave the size out.

V gene	J gene	clone size	D gene	CDR3 protein	CDR3 DNA
TRBV18	TRBJ2-5	.	.	CASSPLVGRGVQTQYF	TGTGCCAGCTCACCACTCGTCGGCAGGGGGGTGCAGACCCAGTACTTC
TRBV28	TRBJ1-6	few	.	CASTRQGMSSPLHF	TGTGCCAGCACCAGGCAGGGAATGAGTTCACCCCTCCACTTT
TRBV5-6	TRBJ2-3	.	TRBD2	CASSLGLAVSTDTQYF	TGTGCCAGCAGCTTGGGGCTAGCGGTGAGCACAGATACGCAGTATTTT
TRBV5-1	TRBJ1-4	.	.	CASQGQGEKLFF	TGCGCCAGTCAGGGGCAGGGTGAAAAACTGTTTTTT
TRBV7-9	TRBJ1-4	.	TRBD1	CASRPSGQGLQKLFF	TGTGCCAGCAGGCCATCGGGACAGGGGCTACAAAAACTGTTTTTT
TRBV18	TRBJ1-6	once	.	CASSPGQPTYNSPLHF	TGTGCCAGCTCACCCGGACAGCCTACCTATAATTCACCCCTCCACTTT
TRBV5-4	TRBJ1-6	.	.	CASSLRGQGHSPLHF	TGTGCCAGCAGCTTGAGGGGTCAGGGGCATTCACCCCTCCACTTT
TRBV27	TRBJ2-1	.	TRBD1	CASSNDRGQFYNEQFF	TGTGCCAGCAGTAACGACAGGGGGCAGTTTTACAATGAGCAGTTCTTC
TRBV7-9	TRBJ1-3	.	.	CASSLSQGGNTIYF	TGTGCCAGCAGCTTGTCCCAGGGGGGAAACACCATATATTTT
TRBV7-9	TRBJ1-2	.	TRBD1	CASSQARGLRGYTF	TGTGCCAGCAGCCAGGCCAGGGGGCTTCGGGGCTACACCTTC
TRBV6-5	TRBJ1-6	.	TRBD1	CASSRTGGVDSPLHF	TGTGCCAGCAGTCGCACAGGGGGCGTTGATTCACCCCTCCACTTT
TRBV6-4	TRBJ1-2	.	.	CASSERTSGRAVTF	TGTGCCAGCAGTGAGAGAACTTCGGGCAGGGCGGTCACCTTC
TRBV5-1	TRBJ2-7	few	.	CASSLAGGGTGEQYF	TGCGCCAGCAGCTTGGCTGGCGGGGGGACAGGGGAGCAGTACTTC
TRBV9	TRBJ2-5	.	TRBD1	CASSTAGTGEETQYF	TGTGCCAGCAGCACGGCCGGGACAGGGGAAGAGACCCAGTACTTC
TRBV24-1	TRBJ2-2	.	TRBD1	CATSDSDRVGELFF	TGTGCCACCAGTGATTCAGACAGGGTCGGGGAGCTGTTTTTT
TRBV4-1	TRBJ1-2	once	.	CASSLTLDSVANYGYTF	TGCGCCAGCAGCCTTACACTTGACAGCGTCGCTAACTATGGCTACACCTTC
TRBV6-6	TRBJ1-2	once	TRBD1	CASRGQGARGYTF	TGTGCCAGCAGAGGACAGGGGGCGCGGGGCTACACCTTC
TRBV29-1	TRBJ2-3	.	TRBD2	CSVEDGQRGFSSTDTQYF	TGCAGCGTTGAAGATGGCCAGCGGGGGTTCTCTAGCACAGATACGCAGTATTTT
TRBV19	TRBJ1-2	.	TRBD1	CASSTIGTGSVYGYTF	TGTGCCAGTAGTACTATCGGGACAGGGTCTGTGTATGGCTACACCTTC
TRBV5-4	TRBJ2-1	.	.	CASSLAQAKTAYEQFF	TGTGCCAGCAGCTTGGCACAGGCAAAAACCGCCTATGAGCAGTTCTTC
TRBV5-4	TRBJ1-2	few	.	CASSLVGQNTYGYTF	TGTGCCAGCAGCTTGGTCGGACAGAATACCTATGGCTACACCTTC
TRBV10-3	TRBJ2-7	.	TRBD1	CAISVRTGLYEQYF	TGTGCCATCAGTGTCCGGACAGGATTATACGAGCAGTACTTC
TRBV18	TRBJ1-1	.	.	CASSPDGREATEAFF	TGTGCCAGCTCACCAGATGGCAGGGAGGCCACTGAAGCTTTCTTT
TRBV7-9	TRBJ2-7	.	TRBD1	CASSRWGDRGYGRSYEQYF	TGTGCCAGCAGCCGATGGGGGGACAGGGGTTATGGACGCTCCTACGAGCAGTACTTC
TRBV6-1	TRBJ1-2	.	.	CASSDRVFNYGYTF	TGTGCCAGCAGTGATCGTGTTTTTAACTATGGCTACACCTTC
TRBV19	TRBJ1-6	.	TRBD1	CASSRDRENSPLHF	TGTGCCAGTAGTCGGGACAGGGAGAATTCACCCCTCCACTTT
TRBV3-1/TRBV3-2	TRBJ2-2	.	.	CASSLGRTGELFF	TGTGCCAGCAGCCTTGGGAGGACCGGGGAGCTGTTTTTT
TRBV14	TRBJ2-1	.	TRBD2	CASSHPRGSGGYNEQFF	TGTGCCAGCAGCCACCCCCGGGGTAGCGGGGGGTACAATGAGCAGTTCTTC
TRBV2	TRBJ2-1	.	TRBD2	CASRGTGGSYNEQFF	TGTGCCAGCAGGGGGACGGGGGGGTCCTACAATGAGCAGTTCTTC
TRBV30	TRBJ2-7	.	.	CAWTPQGGRSYEQYF	TGTGCCTGGACTCCCCAGGGGGGACGGTCCTACGAGCAGTACTTC
TRBV5-6	TRBJ1-4	.	TRBD1	CASSLRQGGGKLFF	TGTGCCAGCAGCTTGCGACAGGGAGGTGGAAAACTGTTTTTT
TRBV15	TRBJ1-5	.	.	CATSRGEPRNQPQHF	TGTGCCACCAGCAGAGGTGAGCCCCGCAATCAGCCCCAGCATTTT
TRBV28	TRBJ2-2	.	TRBD2	CASCRGLAGGPNTGELFF	TGTGCCAGCTGCCGAGGACTAGCGGGGGGGCCGAACACCGGGGAGCTGTTTTTT
TRBV28	TRBJ2-7	.	TRBD2	CASSLRGTSSSYEQYF	TGTGCCAGCAGTTTACGGGGGACTAGCTCTTCTTACGAGCAGTACTTC
TRBV9	TRBJ1-2	.	TRBD1	CASSVDPVDRGGGYTF	TGTGCCAGCAGCGTAGATCCGGTCGACAGGGGTGGAGGCTACACCTTC